A single sample is the source of the 30 T cell receptor beta chains below, sequenced in a study of blood T cell repertoires in COVID-19. Data came from immunoSEQ multiplex PCR; TCRdb stores just in-frame clones and leaves some out. The data hold roughly 300,000 clones, with about 85% observed a single time. The sequencing input was peripheral blood. Every receptor here comes from a human donor in a cohort sampled during active COVID-19.

The rearrangement joins TRBV13 to TRBJ2-7; 13 bases are a match to TRBD2. With 5 bases clipped from V and 3 bases from J, the junction kept 4 bases outside the gene matches. Germline values: CDR1 PRHDT, CDR2 FYEKMQ (reference sequence). This CDR3 has 15 residues. The CDR3 nucleotides are TGTGCCAGCAGCAGCTGGACTAGCGGGGGCTACGAGCAGTACTTC. Residues: CASSSWTSGGYEQYF.

This clone appeared a single time. The rearrangement joins TRBV4-2 to TRBJ2-2, with D perhaps TRBD2 (5 bases). The V gene's germline CDR1 is LGHNA and CDR2 YNFKEQ. This CDR3 is 16 amino acids long. V was shortened by 2 bases and J by 2 bases, with 12 bases between the two germline ends. CDR3 sequence: CASSQHNLANTGELFF. In nucleotides, the CDR3 is TGTGCCAGCAGCCAACACAACCTAGCAAACACCGGGGAGCTGTTTTTT.

The rearrangement joins TRBV15 to TRBJ2-7; D is possibly TRBD1 (5 bases). The germline V gene has CDR1 LNHNV and CDR2 YYDKDF (reference sequence). The CDR3 has 13 amino acids. Trimming shortened V by 2 bases and J by 2 bases, and 7 bases separated the two germline ends. In nucleotides, the CDR3 is TGTGCCACCAGCAGATCACAGGCCTACGAGCAGTACTTC. This gives the protein CATSRSQAYEQYF.

The CDR3 DNA reads TGCGCCAGCAGCCAAGAGGGCACTAGCACAGATACGCAGTATTTT. Amino acids: CASSQEGTSTDTQYF. This sequence joins TRBV4-1 and TRBJ2-3, with D unresolved. Germline V gene sequence: CDR1 MGHRA, CDR2 YSYEKL. CDR3 length: 15 residues. V gave up 0 bases and J gave up 0 bases, with 7 bases separating them.

The J gene is TRBJ1-1, the V gene TRBV6-5, with 12 bases that match TRBD1. Germline V gene sequence: CDR1 MNHEY, CDR2 SVGAGI. The V segment lost 2 bases and the J segment 10 bases; nucleotides outside the gene matches: 11. The length of the CDR3 is 16 residues. This CDR3 reads CASSYGVGDRGRVAFF. DNA for the CDR3: TGTGCCAGCAGTTACGGTGTGGGGGACAGGGGGCGCGTAGCTTTCTTT.

V gene TRBV9 combines with J gene TRBJ2-1; 12 bases map to TRBD2. This CDR3 is 14 amino acids long. CDR1 is SGDLS and CDR2 is YYNGEE in the germline V gene. Germline trimming cut 4 bases from V and 8 bases from J; bases unmatched to any gene: 4. CDR3 protein: CASSRTSGNYEQFF. The CDR3 DNA is TGTGCCAGCAGCCGGACTAGCGGGAACTATGAGCAGTTCTTC.

CDR3 amino acids: CASSRDRGSYNEQFF. For the CDR3, the DNA is TGTGCCAGCAGCCGCGACAGGGGTTCCTACAATGAGCAGTTCTTC. This chain links TRBV4-2 with TRBJ2-1; 8 bases match TRBD1. The CDR3 loop spans 15 amino acids. Per the germline V gene, CDR1 is LGHNA and CDR2 is YNFKEQ. Trimming took 4 bases from V and 1 from J; bases not matched to a gene: 3.

The chain has TRBV24-1 and TRBJ2-1, with D perhaps matching TRBD2 (6 bases). The CDR3 is 14 residues long. In germline, CDR1 is KGHDR, CDR2 SFDVKD. V dropped 5 bases and J dropped 8 bases, with 15 bases sitting between them. Here the CDR3 reads CATSVSGKTHEQFF. The CDR3 DNA is TGTGCCACCAGTGTTAGCGGAAAGACCCATGAGCAGTTCTTC.

This clone was seen just once. V is TRBV5-4 and J is TRBJ2-7; the match to TRBD2 covers 11 bases. V lost 3 bases, J lost 4 bases, and 9 bases stayed unmatched. The V gene's germline CDR1 is SGHNT and CDR2 YYREEE (reference sequence). This CDR3 comprises 16 residues. The CDR3 bases are TGTGCCAGCAGCTGGTATACTAGCGGGAGTCCGTACGAGCAGTACTTC. Its protein product is CASSWYTSGSPYEQYF.

V is TRBV6-5 and J is TRBJ2-1; 7 bases line up with TRBD2. Germline V lookup: CDR1 MNHEY, CDR2 SVGAGI. Trimming at V came to 6 bases and at J to 3 bases, leaving 8 bases not matched to a gene. This CDR3 has 15 amino acids. CDR3: CASRPAGVGYNEQFF. The CDR3 DNA is TGTGCCAGCAGACCTGCGGGAGTGGGCTACAATGAGCAGTTCTTC.

The sample holds a few counts of this clone. J is TRBJ2-4 and V is TRBV18; D is possibly TRBD2 (6 bases). V was shortened by 3 bases and J by 3 bases, with 12 bases between the two germline ends. Germline CDR1 and CDR2: KGHSH and LQKENI. The CDR3 totals 15 residues. CDR3 bases: TGTGCCAGCTCACCCGGAGGGAGCGTCAAAAACATTCAGTACTTC. Residues: CASSPGGSVKNIQYF.

The CDR3 loop reads CASSIIGLEAFF. The CDR3 DNA sequence: TGTGCCAGTAGTATCATAGGACTTGAAGCTTTCTTT. The chain has TRBV19 and TRBJ1-1; D is uncertain. The CDR3 length is 12 residues. The germline CDR1 and CDR2 sequences are LNHDA and SQIVND (reference sequence). V was clipped by 3 bases and J by 7 bases, with 9 bases between them.

V and J are TRBV27 and TRBJ1-6, with 8 bases aligning to TRBD1. This CDR3 has 14 amino acids. Trimming at V came to 5 bases and at J to 7 bases, leaving 4 bases not matched to a gene. Germline V gene data show CDR1 as MNHEY and CDR2 as SMNVEV (reference sequence). The CDR3 loop is CASSARDRNSPLHF. For the CDR3, the DNA is TGTGCCAGCAGTGCCCGGGACAGGAATTCACCCCTCCACTTT.

V gene TRBV19 combines with J gene TRBJ1-2; D is unresolved. V lost 3 bases, J lost 3 bases, and 5 bases lay in between. This CDR3 is 12 amino acids long. The germline V gene has CDR1 LNHDA and CDR2 SQIVND (reference sequence). The CDR3 loop is CASSIRDYGYTF. The CDR3 DNA is TGTGCCAGTAGTATCCGAGACTATGGCTACACCTTC.

The chain uses TRBV28 and TRBJ1-1; the D is unclear. Germline assignment: CDR1 MDHEN and CDR2 SYDVKM. This CDR3 has 15 residues. V was shortened by 4 bases and J by 5 bases, with 17 bases between the two germline ends. The CDR3 nucleotides read TGTGCCAGCAGTTCTACGGGAGGGCCCCGAACTGAAGCTTTCTTT. Translation: CASSSTGGPRTEAFF.

The rearrangement links TRBV19 to TRBJ2-1; D uncertain. Germline values: CDR1 LNHDA, CDR2 SQIVND (reference sequence). There are 11 residues in the CDR3. V was cut by 7 bases and J by 6 bases, with 7 bases left in between. The CDR3 DNA follows: TGTGCCAGTACTTGGCTCAATGAGCAGTTCTTC. This codes for CASTWLNEQFF.

V gene TRBV27 combines with J gene TRBJ1-6; TRBD1 agrees at 11 bases. In germline, CDR1 is MNHEY, CDR2 SMNVEV (reference sequence). This CDR3 is 16 amino acids long. The V segment lost 5 bases and the J segment 5 bases; nucleotides outside the gene matches: 5. CDR3 loop: CASSARDRGNNSPLHF. CDR3 coding DNA: TGTGCCAGCAGTGCCCGGGACAGGGGGAATAATTCACCCCTCCACTTT.

In nucleotides, the CDR3 is TGTGCCAGCAGTTTCGACAGGGAGCGATCAGATACGCAGTATTTT. Its translation is CASSFDRERSDTQYF. This rearrangement joins TRBV6-5 to TRBJ2-3; 7 bases align to TRBD1. The germline gives CDR1 MNHEY, CDR2 SVGAGI. The CDR3 loop spans 15 amino acids. J was trimmed by 4 bases and V by 4 bases; bases with no gene match: 8.

The chain has TRBV25-1 and TRBJ2-3; D may be TRBD2 (5 bases). The CDR3 consists of 13 residues. With 7 bases removed from V and 4 bases from J, the gap between germline ends came to 12 bases. Germline V gene lookup returns CDR1 MGHDK and CDR2 SYGVNS. The CDR3 region has the DNA TGTGCCAGCACGGTGGCGGGCGCAGATACGCAGTATTTT. Translating gives CASTVAGADTQYF.

CDR3 amino acids: CASRTRQGQTEAFF. The CDR3 DNA is TGCGCCAGCCGTACAAGACAGGGCCAAACTGAAGCTTTCTTT. V and J are TRBV4-1 and TRBJ1-1; TRBD1 matches at 7 bases. The CDR3 sequence is 14 residues long. The V and J ends lost 8 bases and 5 bases, in that order; junction bases with no gene match: 11. The germline gives CDR1 MGHRA, CDR2 YSYEKL.

There are a few counts of this clone. This rearrangement joins TRBV27 to TRBJ2-2; perhaps TRBD2 as D (6 bases). CDR1 is MNHEY, CDR2 SMNVEV, per germline (reference sequence). The CDR3 consists of 18 residues. Trimming took off 1 base at V and 6 bases at J, with 21 bases between the two ends. CDR3 DNA: TGTGCCAGCAGTTTATTTATCCCGGGACTCCCCCCGGCCGGGGAGCTGTTTTTT. Its protein is CASSLFIPGLPPAGELFF.

The V call is TRBV30, the J call TRBJ2-1, with no clear D. Germline V lookup: CDR1 GTSNPN, CDR2 SVGIG (reference sequence). The CDR3 spans 15 residues. V was pared by 0 bases and J by 8 bases, with 17 bases between. For the CDR3, the DNA is TGTGCCTGGAGTGTACAACATTTTTCCATTGATGAGCAGTTCTTC. As protein: CAWSVQHFSIDEQFF.

The rearrangement uses TRBV6-5 and TRBJ2-7; maybe TRBD1 (6 bases). The V end was cut by 10 bases, the J end by 13 bases, with 23 bases between. Germline V gene data show CDR1 as MNHEY and CDR2 as SVGAGI. The CDR3 extends over 12 amino acids. CDR3 nucleotide sequence: TGTGCCACCACCCCCGACGCCCCCAGGGGCTACTTC. Translating gives CATTPDAPRGYF.

J is TRBJ2-1 and V is TRBV3-1 (or the pseudogene TRBV3-2); 9 bases line up with TRBD2. CDR1 is LGHDT, CDR2 YNNKEL, per germline (reference sequence). The CDR3 consists of 16 residues. V gave up 1 base and J gave up 9 bases; unmatched junction bases: 10. Here the CDR3 reads CASSQGGSGSLGEQFF. The CDR3 nucleotides are TGTGCCAGCAGCCAAGGTGGTAGCGGGAGTTTGGGTGAGCAGTTCTTC.

The chain employs TRBV2 and TRBJ2-2; unclear D gene. CDR1 SNHLY and CDR2 FYNNEI come from the germline V gene. The CDR3 is made up of 13 amino acids. The germline V and J ends were trimmed by 5 bases and 2 bases, with 6 bases remaining between them. CDR3 sequence (DNA): TGTGCCAGCAGTCTAGGAAACACCGGGGAGCTGTTTTTT. Translating it yields CASSLGNTGELFF.

The chain is built from TRBV3-1 (or the pseudogene TRBV3-2) and TRBJ1-4; TRBD1 is a possible D gene (5 bases). CDR3 length: 13 amino acids. Germline loops: CDR1 LGHDT, CDR2 YNNKEL (reference sequence). V was shortened by 7 bases and J by 8 bases, with 14 bases between the two germline ends. The CDR3, as DNA: TGTGCCAGCAAAGGGGCAGCAAGGGAAAAACTGTTTTTT. It yields the protein CASKGAAREKLFF.

The V call is TRBV9, the J call TRBJ2-3; a weak D match, TRBD2 (5 bases). Trimming removed 0 bases from V and 6 bases from J, with 14 bases in between. The CDR3 consists of 15 residues. The germline gives CDR1 SGDLS, CDR2 YYNGEE. CDR3 loop: CASSVGGLGRDTQYF. The CDR3 DNA reads TGTGCCAGCAGCGTAGGTGGACTGGGTAGGGATACGCAGTATTTT.

The rearrangement uses TRBV3-1 (or the pseudogene TRBV3-2) and TRBJ2-2, with 13 bases that match TRBD2. V was clipped by 3 bases and J by 9 bases; unmatched bases: 4. The CDR3 length is 15 residues. The V gene's germline CDR1 is LGHDT and CDR2 YNNKEL (reference sequence). CDR3 loop: CASSHGTSGTRELFF. The CDR3 DNA reads TGTGCCAGCAGCCATGGGACTAGCGGGACCCGGGAGCTGTTTTTT.

The gene calls are TRBV7-9 and TRBJ2-6; tentatively, D is TRBD1 (7 bases). The germline V gene encodes CDR1 SEHNR and CDR2 FQNEAQ (reference sequence). The CDR3 is 18 residues long. Trimming left V 4 bases short and J 0 bases short, with 16 bases between. The CDR3 coding sequence is TGTGCCAGCAGCTCCCTAGGGGGCGGGGCCTCTGGGGCCAACGTCCTGACTTTC. Its translation is CASSSLGGGASGANVLTF.

The rearrangement joins TRBV24-1 to TRBJ2-7, with TRBD2 matching 8 bases. V shed 12 bases and J 2 bases; nucleotides not matched to a gene: 11. CDR3 length: 14 residues. Looked up from germline, CDR1 is KGHDR and CDR2 is SFDVKD. The CDR3: CASESGSPPYEQYF. The CDR3 nucleotides are TGTGCCTCAGAAAGCGGGAGTCCCCCCTACGAGCAGTACTTC.